The text below deals with one T cell receptor beta chain. This clonotype has just a few counts. Its antigen is not yet known. Base quality data are lacking; no much larger clone is found one base away. Stable Graves' hyperthyroidism was defined as no progression to ophthalmopathy during 18 months of follow-up. Hyperthyroidism patients were newly diagnosed, had a disease duration of under 2 months, and were aged 18 to 65 years. Exclusion was applied to patients with uncontrolled infections, other autoimmune diseases, pregnancy or lactation. Clinical symptoms, serum thyroxine and TRAb, thyroid ultrasound, and orbital computed tomography formed the basis for the diagnoses. Total RNA was extracted with Trizol reagent, and quality was checked on an Agilent 2100 Bioanalyzer. There are 14 amino acids in the CDR3, from cysteine to phenylalanine inclusive. Only CDR3 DNA remains: 42 bases, in frame from the first base. V lost 0 bases and J lost 9 bases; the stretch between them is 12 bases long. CDR1 and CDR2 were assigned from the germline V gene as SGHRS and YFSETQ.

This sample stems from a study of T cells in Graves' hyperthyroidism and ophthalmopathy (dated by TCRdb to the late 2010s). Study-level background: TCR V-J signatures able to tell the groups apart were searched for in a discovery cohort of 90 to 100 patients, of whom 43 had Graves' ophthalmopathy and around 58 had stable Graves' hyperthyroidism. The paper describes TCR Vbeta CDR3 sequencing of 135 peripheral blood samples, made up of under 50 ophthalmopathy patients, 70 to 80 hyperthyroidism patients and roughly 17 progressor patients. The 95 to 100 discovery patients were randomly split 7:3 into training and test sets. After sampling, hyperthyroidism patients received methimazole starting at 30 mg daily, and ophthalmopathy patients received high-dose intravenous methylprednisolone. In addition, the study compared T-cell repertoires in thyroid tissue and in blood from 6 or 7 Graves' hyperthyroidism patients. Prospective prediction of ophthalmopathy was tested in an independent validation cohort of fewer than 20 hyperthyroidism patients and around 16 patients who later progressed to ophthalmopathy. Study-level results and caveats: Sample size was not statistically predetermined, and investigators were not blinded to group allocation. Most expanded thyroid clonotypes (frequency above 0.001) were also detected in blood, suggesting blood repertoires may reflect thyroid immune responses. In validation, the model predicted progression to ophthalmopathy with over 65% sensitivity and 72.22% specificity, a median of about six months before onset. Ophthalmopathy was separated from stable hyperthyroidism by a 13 V-J signature model, with 85% to 90% sensitivity and just over 81% specificity obtained in cross-validation and 80%/75% obtained in testing.

The TCR beta CDR3 regions were amplified from the RNA transcripts. The first round of RT-PCR for the TCR CDR3 was performed with the HTBI primer set and the Qiagen OneStep RT-PCR kit. Libraries were constructed in a second round of multiplex PCR, after which size selection and purification were carried out. The libraries were sequenced on an Illumina HiSeq2000 using paired-end 100 bp reads. As for the original processing: SOAPnuke was used to process the raw data, with reads discarded if the reads contained adapters or uncalled bases, had a mean Phred below 15, or lacked an exact constant-primer or identifier match. COPE v1.2.5 was used to merge the high-quality paired reads, and each unique nucleotide sequence was defined as a clonotype. MiTCR v1.1 was used to align clonotypes to the IMGT TRBV, TRBD and TRBJ reference segments. The analysis was restricted to V-J combinations with a frequency above 0.0001, which together covered roughly 99% of the repertoires. A TCS score was defined as the ratio of F50 (clonal expansion) to E x V (chaos), with BLOSUM62-based TCRdist applied between CDR3 peptides within each V-J. Welch's t-statistics and random forest reduced 514 V-J features to 13, which were used in a naive Bayes classifier (R e1071). Thyroid-blood repertoire similarity was quantified with the Morisita-Horn index. TCRdb ran its own pipeline on the public reads, namely fastp trimming at Q25 and MiXCR clone calling, and kept in-frame beta chains. Identical CDR3 protein sequences are pooled into one entry, listed with their most common genes and DNA. TCRdb assigned the V and J calls; the authors' analysis was not used. Across this sample there are 450,000 to 700,000 distinct CDR3 sequences, with 40% to 55% seen only once. The biggest ten clones account for about 8.3% of the sample.

The material sequenced was peripheral blood or thyroid tissue (not recorded which). The receptor chain draws on TRBV5-1 and TRBJ2-2; the D gene is perhaps TRBD2, from 5 matching bases. The source of this sequence is a woman aged 18-29 years with Graves' hyperthyroidism. The DNA reads as follows: TGCGCCAGCAGCTTGGCCGGGGTAGACCGGGAGCTGTTTTTT. Its translation is CASSLAGVDRELFF.